Presented here are 7 T cell receptor beta chains from one specimen sequenced in a study of early T cells in non-severe SARS-CoV-2 infection. One entry per CDR3 protein results from TCRdb running MiXCR on the 5' RACE reads. This sample has 29,000 or so distinct CDR3 sequences, with roughly 5.1% found just once. Specimen: whole blood. Source of these receptors: an adult who was a healthcare worker with PCR-confirmed SARS-CoV-2 infection or an uninfected control (not recorded which).

This chain links TRBV11-3 with TRBJ1-4; D is perhaps TRBD1 (5 bases). Germline V lookup: CDR1 SGHNT, CDR2 YENEEA. Trimming left V 4 bases short and J 6 bases short, with 9 bases between. This CDR3 has 13 amino acids. In DNA form, the CDR3 reads TGTGCCAGCAGCTGGGGACCCGATGAAAAACTGTTTTTT. As protein: CASSWGPDEKLFF.

This clonotype was detected many times. This sequence joins TRBV4-2 and TRBJ2-3; weak D call: TRBD1 (7 bases). The CDR3 extends over 16 amino acids. The germline V gene has CDR1 LGHNA and CDR2 YNFKEQ. Trimming shortened V by 1 base and J by 3 bases, and 14 bases separated the two germline ends. The CDR3 reads CASSQADREVTDTQYF. For the CDR3, the DNA is TGTGCCAGCAGCCAAGCCGACAGGGAGGTGACAGATACGCAGTATTTT.

This clonotype was counted many times. The gene calls are TRBV6-1 and TRBJ1-2; 8 nucleotides align to TRBD1. V shed 2 bases, J shed 8 bases, and the junction held 7 bases outside the gene matches. CDR1 MNHNS and CDR2 SASEGT come from the germline V gene. The CDR3 covers 14 residues. The CDR3 sequence: CASSEWDRRSGYTF. The CDR3 DNA follows: TGTGCCAGCAGTGAATGGGACAGGAGGAGCGGCTACACCTTC.

This clonotype has a count of ten or more. This sequence joins TRBV20-1 and TRBJ2-1; D may be TRBD1 or TRBD2 (6 bases each). This CDR3 is 16 amino acids long. Trimming cost V 3 bases and J 3 bases, with 18 bases left between them. Germline CDR1 and CDR2: DFQATT and SNEGSKA (reference sequence). In DNA form, the CDR3 reads TGCAGTGCTAGTGGGGGGCCTCCCTTACTCTACAATGAGCAGTTCTTC. This encodes CSASGGPPLLYNEQFF.

There are a few counts of this clonotype. The chain couples TRBV10-2 to TRBJ2-3; possibly TRBD2 for D (6 bases). V lost 6 bases and J 4 bases, leaving 20 bases between the germline ends. In germline, CDR1 is WSHSY, CDR2 SAAADI. The CDR3 contains 16 residues. The CDR3 DNA is TGCGCCAGCAGATCCGGGACTCCGCGCAGGGCAGATACGCAGTATTTT. The encoded protein is CASRSGTPRRADTQYF.

This clonotype occurred many times. The chain links TRBV27 to TRBJ2-7; TRBD2 agrees at 10 bases. CDR3 size: 15 residues. CDR1 is MNHEY and CDR2 is SMNVEV in the germline V gene (reference sequence). V shed 4 bases and J 1 base; nucleotides not matched to a gene: 4. In DNA, the CDR3 is TGTGCCAGCAGTTCCTGGACTAGCGGTTCCTACGAGCAGTACTTC. This codes for CASSSWTSGSYEQYF.

This clonotype has a count of ten or more. This chain joins TRBV2 and TRBJ2-7, with 15 bases fitting TRBD2. The CDR3 covers 17 residues. J gave up 2 bases and V 4 bases, and 6 bases lay outside the gene matches. The germline V gene encodes CDR1 SNHLY and CDR2 FYNNEI. The CDR3 is CASSAGLAGGRAYEQYF. Written as DNA, the CDR3 is TGTGCCAGCAGTGCTGGACTAGCGGGAGGGCGAGCCTACGAGCAGTACTTC.